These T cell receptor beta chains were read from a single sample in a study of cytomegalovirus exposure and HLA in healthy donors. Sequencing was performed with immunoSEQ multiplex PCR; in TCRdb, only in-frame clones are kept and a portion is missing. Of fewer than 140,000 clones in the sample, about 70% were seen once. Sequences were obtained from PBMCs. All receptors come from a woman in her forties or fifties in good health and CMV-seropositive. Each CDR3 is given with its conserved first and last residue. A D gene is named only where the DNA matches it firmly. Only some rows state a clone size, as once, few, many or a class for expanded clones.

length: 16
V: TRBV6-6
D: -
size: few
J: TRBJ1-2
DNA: TGTGCCAGCACTGCGGGTACAGGGCCGCGAGGGAATGGCTACACCTTC
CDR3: CASTAGTGPRGNGYTF

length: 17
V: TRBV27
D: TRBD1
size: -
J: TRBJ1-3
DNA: TGTGCCAGCAGTGCATCCGGATCAGGGGGATCCGGAAACACCATATATTTT
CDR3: CASSASGSGGSGNTIYF

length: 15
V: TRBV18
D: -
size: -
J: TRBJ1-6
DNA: TGTGCCAGCTCACCCTGGGAGCCAGGTGATTCACCCCTCCACTTT
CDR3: CASSPWEPGDSPLHF

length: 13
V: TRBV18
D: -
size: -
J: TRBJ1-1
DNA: TGTGCCAGCTCACCATTATCTGGGGCTGGAGCTTTCTTT
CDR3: CASSPLSGAGAFF

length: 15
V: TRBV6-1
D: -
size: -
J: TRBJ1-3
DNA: TGTGCCAGCAGTGGCCTAGAGGCGAAGGGAAACACCATATATTTT
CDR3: CASSGLEAKGNTIYF

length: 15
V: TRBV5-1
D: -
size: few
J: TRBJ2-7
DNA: TGCGCCAGCAGCTCGGACAGTGCAAGCTCCTACGAGCAGTACTTC
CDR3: CASSSDSASSYEQYF

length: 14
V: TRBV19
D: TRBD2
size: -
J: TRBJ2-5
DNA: TGTGCCACCTCCGGGACTAGCGGGGCAGGAACCCAGTACTTC
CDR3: CATSGTSGAGTQYF

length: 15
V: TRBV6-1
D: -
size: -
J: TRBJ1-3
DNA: TGTGCCAGCGCCCGGGGGACTAGCTCTGGAAACACCATATATTTT
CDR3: CASARGTSSGNTIYF

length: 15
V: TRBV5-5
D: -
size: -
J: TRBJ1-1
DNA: TGTGCCAGCAGCTGGAACCCAGGGGTATACACTGAAGCTTTCTTT
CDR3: CASSWNPGVYTEAFF

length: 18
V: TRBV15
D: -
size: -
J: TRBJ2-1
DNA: TGTGCCACCAGCAGAGATCCCTACTCAACGACAGAAAACAATGAGCAGTTCTTC
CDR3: CATSRDPYSTTENNEQFF

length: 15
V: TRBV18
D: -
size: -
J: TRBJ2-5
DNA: TGTGCCAGCTCACCGCTATCTCACAGCCCAGAGACCCAGCACTTC
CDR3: CASSPLSHSPETQHF

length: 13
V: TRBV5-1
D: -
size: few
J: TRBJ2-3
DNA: TGCGCCAGCGAGGACTCTATGTCAGATACGCAGTATTTT
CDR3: CASEDSMSDTQYF

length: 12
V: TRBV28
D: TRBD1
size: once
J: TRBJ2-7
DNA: TGTGCCAGCAGGGGTGACAGGGAAGAGCAGTACTTC
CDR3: CASRGDREEQYF

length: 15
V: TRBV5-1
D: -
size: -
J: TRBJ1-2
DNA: TGCGCCAGCAGCTCGGGATGGAACGCTAACTATGGCTACACCTTC
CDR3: CASSSGWNANYGYTF